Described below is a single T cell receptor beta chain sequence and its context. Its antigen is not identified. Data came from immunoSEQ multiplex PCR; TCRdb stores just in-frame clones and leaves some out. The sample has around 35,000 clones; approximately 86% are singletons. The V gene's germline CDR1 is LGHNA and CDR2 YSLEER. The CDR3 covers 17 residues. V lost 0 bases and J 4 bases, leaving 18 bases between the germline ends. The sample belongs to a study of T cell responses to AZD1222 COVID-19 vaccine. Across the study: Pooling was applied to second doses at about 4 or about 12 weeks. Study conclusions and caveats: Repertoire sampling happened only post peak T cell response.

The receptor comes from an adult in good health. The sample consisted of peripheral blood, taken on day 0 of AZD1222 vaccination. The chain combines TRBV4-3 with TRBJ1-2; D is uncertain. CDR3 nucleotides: TGCGCCAGCAGCCAAGAATTTCAGGCCTCGCGGATCTATGGCTACACCTTC. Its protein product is CASSQEFQASRIYGYTF.